Listed below are T cell receptor beta chains from one sample, sequenced in a study of T cells in Graves' hyperthyroidism and ophthalmopathy. Using its own MiXCR run on the multiplex PCR reads, TCRdb lists one record per CDR3 protein. The table includes hundreds of thousands of distinct CDR3 sequences, roughly a sixth detected once. Sample: blood. The receptor set was obtained from a woman between 40 and 50 years old with Graves' ophthalmopathy. Both conserved end residues are part of each CDR3. The order of the fields is V gene, D gene, clone size, J gene, CDR3 protein, CDR3 DNA. D genes are given only for firm matches. The size entry is marked missing in some rows and otherwise reads once, few, many or a size class.

TRBV2	-	many	TRBJ1-1	CASSREVGNPEAFF	TGTGCCAGCAGTAGGGAAGTCGGGAATCCTGAAGCTTTCTTT
TRBV10-3	TRBD1	-	TRBJ1-4	CAISMGQNEKLFF	TGTGCCATCAGCATGGGACAGAATGAAAAACTGTTTTTT
TRBV5-8	TRBD2	-	TRBJ2-3	CASSFGTLLAAGGDTQYF	TGTGCCAGCAGCTTTGGAACCCTTCTAGCGGCCGGGGGAGATACGCAGTATTTT
TRBV11-2	TRBD2	many	TRBJ2-7	CASSMAGTRAYEQYF	TGTGCCAGCAGCATGGCCGGGACTAGAGCCTACGAGCAGTACTTC
TRBV7-3	TRBD1	many	TRBJ2-7	CASSSDRGVYEQYF	TGTGCCAGCAGCTCCGACAGGGGGGTCTACGAGCAGTACTTC
TRBV28	-	many	TRBJ1-2	CASSRRTGQSDGYTF	TGTGCCAGCAGTCGACGAACAGGTCAAAGTGATGGCTACACCTTC
TRBV7-2	-	many	TRBJ2-1	CASSFRRAGYNEQFF	TGTGCCAGCAGCTTTAGGAGGGCCGGCTACAATGAGCAGTTCTTC
TRBV5-5	TRBD2	-	TRBJ2-7	CASSLAPSGSPYEQYF	TGTGCCAGCAGCCTGGCCCCTAGCGGGTCACCCTACGAGCAGTACTTC
TRBV7-3	TRBD2	many	TRBJ2-1	CASSLNPPGLAGGLNEQFF	TGTGCCAGCAGCTTAAACCCCCCCGGACTAGCGGGGGGTCTCAATGAGCAGTTCTTC
TRBV7-9	-	few	TRBJ1-5	CASKQQGSSQPQHF	TGTGCCAGCAAGCAACAGGGTTCCAGTCAGCCCCAGCATTTT
TRBV11-2	-	-	TRBJ2-7	CASSLDRVMIANTGEQYF	TGTGCCAGCAGCTTAGATCGGGTGATGATCGCGAACACCGGGGAGCAGTACTTC